What follows are 28 T cell receptor beta chains derived from one specimen sequenced in a study of T cells after yellow fever vaccination. A single record per CDR3 protein comes from TCRdb applying MiXCR to the 5' RACE reads. The data show 450,000 to 550,000 distinct CDR3 sequences, roughly a fifth seen once. The sample here was PBMCs, taken approximately 22 days after the first yellow fever vaccination. The receptors were gathered from a man in his late teens or twenties who received the YFV17D yellow fever vaccine.

This clonotype was seen a handful of times. The chain joins TRBV7-2 to TRBJ2-5, with 7 bases that match TRBD1. The CDR3 length is 15 residues. Germline trimming cut 4 bases from V and 5 bases from J; bases unmatched to any gene: 10. Germline V CDR1 and CDR2: SGHTA, FQGNSA. The CDR3 protein is CASSSTYRGVETQYF. The CDR3 DNA follows: TGTGCCAGCAGCTCCACATACAGGGGCGTGGAGACCCAGTACTTC.

The chain carries TRBV7-8 and TRBJ2-2; 9 positions agree with TRBD2. V lost 2 bases and J lost 8; bases outside the gene matches: 6. Germline V gene data show CDR1 as SGHVS and CDR2 as FQNEAQ. The CDR3 is 15 residues long. The CDR3 loop is CASSLRTSAAGELFF. For the CDR3, the DNA is TGTGCCAGCAGCTTAAGGACTAGCGCGGCAGGGGAGCTGTTTTTT.

The chain uses TRBV11-3 and TRBJ2-2; D is perhaps TRBD1 (6 bases). Looked up from germline, CDR1 is SGHNT and CDR2 is YENEEA. V was shortened by 0 bases and J by 3 bases, with 8 bases between the two germline ends. CDR3 length: 15 amino acids. This CDR3 is CASSLDGTYTGELFF. The CDR3 region has the DNA TGTGCCAGCAGCTTAGATGGGACATACACCGGGGAGCTGTTTTTT.

The rearrangement links TRBV29-1 to TRBJ2-1; 7 nucleotides agree with TRBD1. J gave up 9 bases and V 2 bases, and 13 bases lay outside the gene matches. CDR3 size: 15 residues. Germline lookup yields CDR1 SQVTM and CDR2 ANQGSEA. CDR3 region: CSVERGPWELIEQFF. DNA for the CDR3: TGCAGCGTTGAAAGGGGGCCCTGGGAATTGATTGAGCAGTTCTTC.

Only one count was recorded for this clonotype. The gene calls are TRBV6-1 and TRBJ2-1; 11 bases align to TRBD2. CDR1 MNHNS and CDR2 SASEGT come from the germline V gene. The CDR3 consists of 17 residues. Unmatched junction bases numbered 13, after V lost 6 bases and J lost 6 bases. CDR3 nucleotides: TGTGCCAGCAGCCAACTAGCGGGGGCTCACTTAGGCAATGAGCAGTTCTTC. Protein sequence: CASSQLAGAHLGNEQFF.

V gene TRBV4-1 combines with J gene TRBJ1-6, with TRBD1 identical over 7 bases. Germline V lookup: CDR1 MGHRA, CDR2 YSYEKL. The CDR3 is 15 residues long. J gave up 9 bases and V 4 bases, and 9 bases lay outside the gene matches. CDR3 in DNA: TGCGCCAGCAGCCGTCCAGGGGGGATAACTTCACCCCTCCACTTT. Protein product: CASSRPGGITSPLHF.

This clonotype was detected only once. The chain recombines TRBV20-1 with TRBJ1-3; the D gene is possibly TRBD1 (5 bases). Germline V gives CDR1 DFQATT, CDR2 SNEGSKA (reference sequence). The CDR3 is made up of 11 amino acids. The DNA of the CDR3 is TGCGGGGGGTGGTTGAAAAACACCATATATTTT. Translating it yields CGGWLKNTIYF.

This chain connects TRBV12-3 or TRBV12-4 to TRBJ2-7; D might be TRBD2 (6 bases). V was trimmed by 3 bases and J by 7 bases, leaving 13 bases between them. The CDR3 loop spans 13 amino acids. The CDR3 DNA follows: TGTGCCAGCAGTTTTTCCGGGGCGGGAGAGCAGTACGTC. This gives the protein CASSFSGAGEQYV.

The rearrangement joins TRBV3-1 to TRBJ2-2; weak D call: TRBD2 (5 bases). CDR1 is LGHDT and CDR2 is YNNKEL in the germline V gene (reference sequence). Trimming left V 1 base short and J 8 bases short, with 5 bases between. The CDR3 runs to 12 residues. CDR3 sequence (DNA): TGTGCCAGCAGCCAAGGGAGGGGGGAGCTGTTTTTT. It specifies CASSQGRGELFF.

Only a few counts were recorded for this clonotype. The J gene is TRBJ2-2, the V gene TRBV4-1; the D gene is possibly TRBD2 (5 bases). Germline lookup yields CDR1 MGHRA and CDR2 YSYEKL. CDR3 length: 14 amino acids. The ends were cut back, 6 bases at V and 3 bases at J, with 11 bases in the middle. Here the CDR3 reads CASSNGLYTGELFF. The CDR3 DNA follows: TGCGCCAGCAGTAATGGACTCTACACCGGGGAGCTGTTTTTT.

The chain carries TRBV10-2 and TRBJ2-1; 14 bases align to TRBD2. Germline loops: CDR1 WSHSY, CDR2 SAAADI. The trim removed 7 bases at V and 5 bases at J, leaving 13 bases unmatched. The CDR3 is made up of 18 amino acids. The CDR3 is CASNGTSGGPVVDNEQFF. CDR3 DNA sequence: TGCGCCAGCAACGGGACTAGCGGGGGCCCCGTTGTGGACAATGAGCAGTTCTTC.

The chain links TRBV7-2 to TRBJ1-1; D is undetermined. Germline CDR1 and CDR2: SGHTA and FQGNSA. V was pared by 5 bases and J by 3 bases, with 13 bases between. This CDR3 has 14 amino acids. The CDR3 region has the DNA TGTGCCAGCAGCGTAGACTCCTTCGACACTGAAGCTTTCTTT. Residues: CASSVDSFDTEAFF.

V is TRBV5-5 and J is TRBJ2-3; 9 positions agree with TRBD2. The CDR3 length is 15 residues. CDR1 is SGHKS and CDR2 is YYEKEE in the germline V gene (reference sequence). Losses at the gene ends were 6 bases for V and 1 base for J; bases not matched to a gene: 6. CDR3 region: CASKPSGVGTDTQYF. In DNA form, the CDR3 reads TGTGCCAGCAAGCCTAGCGGGGTGGGCACAGATACGCAGTATTTT.

This clonotype came up a few times. V and J are TRBV24-1 and TRBJ2-3; D gene ambiguous. The ends were cut back, 10 bases at V and 0 bases at J, with 13 bases in the middle. The CDR3 has 14 amino acids. Per germline, CDR1 KGHDR and CDR2 SFDVKD. The CDR3 spells CATQSPTSTDTQYF. DNA for the CDR3: TGTGCCACGCAATCCCCTACTAGCACAGATACGCAGTATTTT.

The chain uses TRBV10-2 and TRBJ2-5; D may match TRBD1 or TRBD2 (5 bases each). The CDR3 contains 11 residues. CDR1 is WSHSY and CDR2 is SAAADI in the germline V gene. The V and J ends lost 8 bases and 4 bases respectively, with 8 bases between them. In DNA form, the CDR3 reads TGCGCCAGCTTGGGGACAGAGACCCAGTACTTC. It encodes CASLGTETQYF.

This chain joins TRBV30 and TRBJ2-4; the D is unclear. In germline, CDR1 is GTSNPN, CDR2 SVGIG (reference sequence). The V end lost 3 bases, the J end lost 0 bases, and 6 bases lay between the germline ends. The CDR3 extends over 13 amino acids. CDR3 coding DNA: TGTGCCTGGAGCCCCCCAGCCAAAAACATTCAGTACTTC. This translates into CAWSPPAKNIQYF.

The chain combines TRBV7-3 with TRBJ1-2; D gene ambiguous. This CDR3 contains 15 residues. From germline, CDR1 is SGHTA and CDR2 FQGTGA. Trimming removed 4 bases from V and 8 bases from J, with 20 bases in between. The CDR3 DNA follows: TGTGCCAGCAGCTCATCGCCGGCTACGGGGTCCGGCTACACCTTC. This codes for CASSSSPATGSGYTF.

Points on this clonotype: A read error may explain this, as a much larger clone is one base away. This chain joins TRBV7-2 and TRBJ1-1, with 8 bases identical to TRBD1. The germline V gene has CDR1 SGHTA and CDR2 FQGNSA. J lost 1 base, V lost 5 bases, and 3 bases had no gene match. The CDR3 is 14 residues long. CDR3 amino acids: CASSIDRGNTEAFF. CDR3 nucleotide sequence: TGTGCCAGCAGCATCGACAGGGGGAACACTGAAGCTTTCTTT. Full variable domain (outside the CDR3, taken from reference TRBV7-2 and TRBJ1-1): GAGVSQSPSNKVTEKGKDVELRCDPISGHTALYWYRQSLGQGLEFLIYFQGNSAPDKSGLPSDRFSAERTGGSVSTLTIQRTQQEDSAVYLCASSIDRGNTEAFFGQGTRLTVV.

Many counts were recorded for this clonotype. This sequence joins TRBV11-2 and TRBJ2-5; tentative D call: TRBD1 (7 bases). CDR3 size: 19 residues. The germline V gene encodes CDR1 SGHAT and CDR2 FQNNGV. V was clipped by 0 bases and J by 3 bases, with 23 bases between them. CDR3 residues: CASSLDIAQGGHLKETQYF. The CDR3 DNA follows: TGTGCCAGCAGCTTAGATATTGCCCAGGGGGGACATCTCAAAGAGACCCAGTACTTC.

V gene TRBV3-1 combines with J gene TRBJ2-7; D uncertain. V was pared by 1 base and J by 3 bases, with 10 bases between. CDR1 is LGHDT, CDR2 YNNKEL, per germline (reference sequence). The CDR3 sequence is 14 residues long. The CDR3 is CASSQGLLIYEQYF. The DNA of the CDR3 is TGTGCCAGCAGCCAAGGGTTACTGATCTACGAGCAGTACTTC.

The genes are TRBV6-5 and TRBJ2-3; D is unresolved. Germline V gives CDR1 MNHEY, CDR2 SVGAGI. This CDR3 spans 14 amino acids. V was shortened by 0 bases and J by 7 bases, with 11 bases between the two germline ends. CDR3 nucleotides: TGTGCCAGCAGTTACTCAGCCGGGCGAAATACGCAGTATTTT. Protein sequence: CASSYSAGRNTQYF.

This clonotype was observed a handful of times. The gene calls are TRBV29-1 and TRBJ2-2; the match to TRBD1 covers 8 bases. V lost 7 bases to trimming and J lost 1 base; unmatched junction nucleotides: 8. The CDR3 is 15 amino acids. Germline assignment: CDR1 SQVTM and CDR2 ANQGSEA. This chain's CDR3 is CSAAPGTGNTGELFF. The CDR3 DNA sequence: TGCAGCGCCGCTCCAGGGACAGGGAACACCGGGGAGCTGTTTTTT.

This clonotype was seen just once. The chain combines TRBV5-1 with TRBJ2-3; D possibly matches TRBD1 or TRBD2 (7 bases each). The ends were cut back, 4 bases at V and 6 bases at J, with 27 bases in the middle. Germline CDR1 reads SGHRS; CDR2 reads YFSETQ. CDR3 length: 18 amino acids. DNA for the CDR3: TGCGCCAGCAGCAAATCGGGGGGACAGTTGTTTATCGGGGATACGCAGTATTTT. Protein product: CASSKSGGQLFIGDTQYF.

This clonotype was found a few times. V usage is TRBV29-1 and J usage is TRBJ2-3; TRBD1 aligns across 7 bases. The germline gives CDR1 SQVTM, CDR2 ANQGSEA. The CDR3 is 15 residues long. The trim removed 4 bases at V and 0 bases at J, leaving 7 bases unmatched. The CDR3 here is CSVVGDSRSTDTQYF. DNA for the CDR3: TGCAGCGTTGTGGGGGACAGTCGCAGCACAGATACGCAGTATTTT.

The chain is built from TRBV7-2 and TRBJ1-4; 8 positions match TRBD1. CDR3 size: 15 residues. Germline CDR1 is SGHTA and CDR2 is FQGNSA. V was clipped by 7 bases and J by 0 bases; unmatched bases: 4. CDR3 region: CASNGQGATNEKLFF. For the CDR3, the DNA is TGTGCCAGCAACGGACAGGGAGCAACTAATGAAAAACTGTTTTTT.

In this sample, this clonotype turned up a few times. The genes are TRBV7-6 and TRBJ2-2; TRBD2 might be the D (6 bases). CDR1 is SGHVS, CDR2 FNYEAQ, per germline. Trimming took 5 bases from V and 2 from J, leaving 15 bases between them. The CDR3 spans 16 residues. The CDR3 here is CASSPLTRFNTGELFF. DNA of the CDR3: TGTGCCAGCAGCCCCCTGACTAGATTTAACACCGGGGAGCTGTTTTTT.

The chain uses TRBV20-1 and TRBJ2-1; D is perhaps TRBD1 (6 bases). Per the germline V gene, CDR1 is DFQATT and CDR2 is SNEGSKA (reference sequence). The V gene lost 0 bases and the J gene lost 6 bases, with 18 bases spanning the gap. This CDR3 has 16 amino acids. The CDR3 DNA reads TGCAGTGCTAGAGATCGGGCAGGGGCTACTGTCAATGAGCAGTTCTTC. This gives the protein CSARDRAGATVNEQFF.

This chain connects TRBV7-9 to TRBJ2-5; D possibly uses TRBD1 or TRBD2 (5 bases each). V was pared by 2 bases and J by 1 base, with 8 bases between. In germline, CDR1 is SEHNR, CDR2 FQNEAQ (reference sequence). The CDR3 consists of 14 residues. DNA for the CDR3: TGTGCCAGCAGCTTATTCGGGACCCAAGAGACCCAGTACTTC. Amino acid sequence: CASSLFGTQETQYF.